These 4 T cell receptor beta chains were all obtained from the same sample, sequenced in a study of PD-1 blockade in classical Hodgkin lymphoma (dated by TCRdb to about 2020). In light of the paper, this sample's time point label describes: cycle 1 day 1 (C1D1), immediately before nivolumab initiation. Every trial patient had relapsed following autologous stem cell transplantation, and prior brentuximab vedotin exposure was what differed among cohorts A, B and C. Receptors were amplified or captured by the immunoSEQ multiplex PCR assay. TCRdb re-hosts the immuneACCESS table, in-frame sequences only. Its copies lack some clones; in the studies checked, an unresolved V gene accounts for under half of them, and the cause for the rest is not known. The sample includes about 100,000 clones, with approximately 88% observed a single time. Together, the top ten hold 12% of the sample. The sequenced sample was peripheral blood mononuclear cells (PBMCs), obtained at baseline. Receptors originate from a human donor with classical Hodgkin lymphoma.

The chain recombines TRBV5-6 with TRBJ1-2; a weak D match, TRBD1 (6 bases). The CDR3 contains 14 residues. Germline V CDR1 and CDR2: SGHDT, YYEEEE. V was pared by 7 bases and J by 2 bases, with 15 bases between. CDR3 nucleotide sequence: TGTGCCAGCGGGGGGGCCGGGTCCAACTATGGCTACACCTTC. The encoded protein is CASGGAGSNYGYTF.

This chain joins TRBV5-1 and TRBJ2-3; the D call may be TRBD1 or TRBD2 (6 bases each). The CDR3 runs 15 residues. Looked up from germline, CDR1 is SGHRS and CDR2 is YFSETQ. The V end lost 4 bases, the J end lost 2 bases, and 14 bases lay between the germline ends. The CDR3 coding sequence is TGCGCCAGCAGCCTTAGGGGGGTCCCCACAGATACGCAGTATTTT. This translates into CASSLRGVPTDTQYF.

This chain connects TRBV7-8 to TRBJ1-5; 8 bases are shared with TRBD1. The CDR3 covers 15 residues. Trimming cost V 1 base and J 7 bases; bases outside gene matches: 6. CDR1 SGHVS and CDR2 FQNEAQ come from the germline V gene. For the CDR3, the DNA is TGTGCCAGCAGCTTAGGCGGGCAGGGGGCCCAGCCCCAGCATTTT. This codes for CASSLGGQGAQPQHF.

CDR3 residues: CASSSDRAEAFF. Here the CDR3 DNA reads TGTGCCAGCAGCTCTGACAGGGCCGAAGCTTTCTTT. The J gene is TRBJ1-1, the V gene TRBV7-9, with 7 bases lining up with TRBD1. The germline gives CDR1 SEHNR, CDR2 FQNEAQ (reference sequence). J gave up 8 bases and V 4 bases, and 4 bases lay outside the gene matches. The CDR3 has 12 amino acids.